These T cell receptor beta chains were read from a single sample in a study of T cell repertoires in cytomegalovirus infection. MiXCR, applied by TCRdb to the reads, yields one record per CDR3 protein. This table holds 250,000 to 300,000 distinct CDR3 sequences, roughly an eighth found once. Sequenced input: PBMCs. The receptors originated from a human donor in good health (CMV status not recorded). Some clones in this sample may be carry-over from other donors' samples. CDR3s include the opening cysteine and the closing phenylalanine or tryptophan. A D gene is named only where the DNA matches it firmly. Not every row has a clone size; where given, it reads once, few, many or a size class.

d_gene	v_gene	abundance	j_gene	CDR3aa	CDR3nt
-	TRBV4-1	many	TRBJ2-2	CASSHRDTPNTGELFF	TGCGCCAGCAGCCACCGGGACACCCCGAACACCGGGGAGCTGTTTTTT
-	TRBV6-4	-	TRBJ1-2	CASSDQGGGYTF	TGTGCCAGCAGTGATCAGGGAGGGGGCTACACCTTC
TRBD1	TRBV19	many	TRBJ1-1	CASRTGTGRTEAFF	TGTGCCAGTAGGACCGGGACAGGGAGGACTGAAGCTTTCTTT
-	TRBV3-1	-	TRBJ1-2	CASRRGGDYGYTF	TGTGCCAGCAGAAGGGGGGGGGACTATGGCTACACCTTC
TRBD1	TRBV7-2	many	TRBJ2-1	CASSLGQGWDNEQFF	TGTGCCAGCAGCTTAGGACAGGGATGGGACAATGAGCAGTTCTTC
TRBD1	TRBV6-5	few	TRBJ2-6	CASRPGQGSGANVLTF	TGTGCCAGCAGACCGGGACAGGGTTCTGGGGCCAACGTCCTGACTTTC
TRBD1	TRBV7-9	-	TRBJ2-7	CASSPGPGQGVYEQYF	TGTGCCAGCAGCCCGGGGCCGGGACAGGGGGTCTACGAGCAGTACTTC
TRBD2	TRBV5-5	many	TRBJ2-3	CASSRGGAGDTQYF	TGTGCCAGCAGCCGCGGGGGGGCAGGAGATACGCAGTATTTT
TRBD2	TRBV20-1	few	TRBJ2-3	CSAGQRGGVADTQYF	TGCAGTGCCGGGCAGCGGGGGGGCGTTGCAGATACGCAGTATTTT
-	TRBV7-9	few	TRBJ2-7	CASSSFQGRSPYEQYF	TGTGCCAGCAGCTCCTTCCAGGGGAGGAGCCCCTACGAGCAGTACTTC
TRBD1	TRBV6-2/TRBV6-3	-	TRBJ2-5	CASSTGTDQETQYF	TGTGCCAGCAGCACAGGGACAGACCAAGAGACCCAGTACTTC
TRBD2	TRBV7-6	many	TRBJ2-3	CASSNRLAGTDTQYF	TGTGCCAGCAGCAATAGACTAGCTGGCACAGATACGCAGTATTTT
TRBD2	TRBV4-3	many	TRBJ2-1	CASSHLTGASSGRVHEQFF	TGCGCCAGCAGCCACTTAACAGGGGCGTCTAGCGGGAGGGTCCATGAGCAGTTCTTC
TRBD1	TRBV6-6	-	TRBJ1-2	CASSKGQGLDSYTF	TGTGCCAGCAGTAAGGGACAGGGGCTAGATAGCTACACCTTC
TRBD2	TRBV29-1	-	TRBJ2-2	CSVDLEAGGKNTGELFF	TGCAGCGTTGATTTGGAAGCGGGGGGAAAAAACACCGGGGAGCTGTTTTTT
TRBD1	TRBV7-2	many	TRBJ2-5	CASSRQGPPGETQYF	TGTGCCAGCAGCCGACAGGGCCCCCCGGGCGAGACCCAGTACTTC
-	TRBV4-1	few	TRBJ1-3	CAAGGSGNTIYF	TGCGCCGCCGGCGGCTCTGGAAACACCATATATTTT
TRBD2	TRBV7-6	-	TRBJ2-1	CASSPQTSGWANEQFF	TGTGCCAGCAGCCCACAGACTAGCGGGTGGGCGAATGAGCAGTTCTTC
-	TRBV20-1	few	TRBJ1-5	CSARVGITSNQPQHF	TGCAGTGCTAGAGTTGGGATAACTAGCAATCAGCCCCAGCATTTT
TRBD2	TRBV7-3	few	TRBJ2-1	CASSARTSAYNEQFF	TGTGCCAGCAGCGCCCGGACTAGCGCCTACAATGAGCAGTTCTTC
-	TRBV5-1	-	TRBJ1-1	CASSSSGSVNTEAFF	TGCGCCAGCAGCTCATCAGGGTCTGTTAACACTGAAGCTTTCTTT
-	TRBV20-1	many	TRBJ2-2	CSAREGRLYTGELFF	TGCAGTGCTAGAGAGGGGAGACTATACACCGGGGAGCTGTTTTTT
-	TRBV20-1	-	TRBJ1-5	CSARTASGGQPQHF	TGCAGTGCCCGGACCGCCTCCGGGGGTCAGCCCCAGCATTTT
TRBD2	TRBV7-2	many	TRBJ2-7	CASSSASGGNYEQYF	TGTGCCAGCAGCTCCGCTAGCGGGGGGAACTACGAGCAGTACTTC
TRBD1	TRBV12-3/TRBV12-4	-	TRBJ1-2	CASSRGQGYYGYTF	TGTGCCAGCAGTCGGGGACAGGGGTACTATGGCTACACCTTC